The sequence of this TCR beta chain was determined in a study of lymphopenia after photon versus proton radiotherapy. Clones were read by immunoSEQ multiplex PCR, and TCRdb kept only the in-frame ones, dropping some. The data hold more than 25,000 clones, with roughly 88% observed a single time. Overall study results and limits: Better survival with proton therapy was suggested as possible, not demonstrated. Proton therapy kept repertoires fairly stable, unlike photons, which gained effector/memory cells.

Germline CDR1 PRHDT, CDR2 FYEKMQ (reference sequence). CDR3 length: 16 residues. Losses at the gene ends were 5 bases for V and 2 bases for J; bases not matched to a gene: 9. This clone has only one observation. The antigen is unknown. The sequence derives from a woman in her 50s with pancreatic cancer. The material was peripheral blood, obtained from a patient treated with photon-based radiotherapy. This chain uses TRBV13 with TRBJ2-7; 10 bases are shared with TRBD1. The CDR3 DNA sequence: TGTGCCAGCAGCCCGGGAGTGGACAGGGGGGCCTACGAGCAGTACTTC. Translating it yields CASSPGVDRGAYEQYF.